This T cell receptor (beta chain) was found in a study of blood T cell repertoires in COVID-19. Study at large: COVID-19 samples collected from the United States, Italy and Spain covered acute and convalescent phases. From T cells, B-cell-depleted T cells, or PBMCs came the material, which was cDNA or gDNA.

The V gene end was trimmed by 0 bases and the J gene end by 7 bases; junction bases not matched to a gene: 9. Germline CDR1 and CDR2: LGHNA and YNFKEQ. The CDR3 covers 17 residues. As handled by the study authors: For nucleated cells, counts were estimated from reference gene primer amplification. Using immunoSEQ multiplex PCR, the repertoire was profiled, and TCRdb retains in-frame clones only, with some absent. V, J and clone size were drawn from that table, and D and trimming were deduced from the DNA. Of hundreds of thousands of clones listed, around 90% are singletons. Participants came from some 23 US areas, aged roughly 18 to 89 years.

The sequencing input was PBMCs or T cells enriched from blood (not recorded which). V and J are TRBV4-2 and TRBJ2-1, with 10 bases fitting TRBD2. The clonotype comes from a woman in her fifties or sixties with acute COVID-19. The CDR3 DNA is TGTGCCAGCAGCCAAGATGGGGCTAGCGGGAGACAGAATGAGCAGTTCTTC. Protein product: CASSQDGASGRQNEQFF.